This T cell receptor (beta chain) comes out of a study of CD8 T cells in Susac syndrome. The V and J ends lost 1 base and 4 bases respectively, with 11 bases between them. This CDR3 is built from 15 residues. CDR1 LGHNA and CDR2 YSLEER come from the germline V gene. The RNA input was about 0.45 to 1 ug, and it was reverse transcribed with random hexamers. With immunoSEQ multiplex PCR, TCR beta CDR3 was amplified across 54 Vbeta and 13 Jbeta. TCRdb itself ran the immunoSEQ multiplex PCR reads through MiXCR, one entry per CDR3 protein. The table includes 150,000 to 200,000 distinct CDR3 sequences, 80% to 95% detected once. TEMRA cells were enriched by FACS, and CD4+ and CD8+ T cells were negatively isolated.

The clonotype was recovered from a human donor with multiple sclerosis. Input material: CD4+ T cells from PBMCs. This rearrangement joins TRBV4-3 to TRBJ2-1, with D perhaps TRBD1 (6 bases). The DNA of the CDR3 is TGCGCCAGCAGCCAAGTGGACAGAGATTACAATGAGCAGTTCTTC. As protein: CASSQVDRDYNEQFF.